This TCR beta chain was obtained from a study of OX40 agonist ivuxolimab in advanced cancers. Study background: Checkpoint inhibitors had been given previously to roughly 40% of patients. Study-level points and caveats: Near-lowest levels of clonal expansion characterized partial responders at 0.1-3.0 mg/kg. Clonal expansion was seen in CD4+ and CD8+ blood T cells by week 6 at 0.1 to 3.0 mg/kg. CD4+ T cells averaged fewer expanded clones than CD8+ T cells.

On this clone itself: Its antigen is as yet unknown.

V was trimmed by 0 bases and J by 2 bases, leaving 19 bases between them. Germline CDR1 LNHNV, CDR2 YYDKDF (reference sequence). The CDR3 totals 18 residues. The table came from immunoSEQ multiplex PCR; TCRdb's copy has only in-frame clones and leaves some out. The sample lists around 100,000 clones, less than 95% occurring once. The chain carries TRBV15 and TRBJ1-2, with D possibly being TRBD1 (6 bases). The source is an adult with an advanced solid tumor such as melanoma, head and neck, liver or kidney cancer. The sequencing used CD4+ or CD8+ T cells sorted from blood, collected in a trial of the OX40 agonist ivuxolimab. The CDR3 DNA follows: TGTGCCACCAGCAGAGATTCATGGGCAGGGGTGTCGAACTATGGCTACACCTTC. This encodes CATSRDSWAGVSNYGYTF.